This T cell receptor beta chain emerged from a study of T cell responses to AZD1222 COVID-19 vaccine. General study results and limits: Vaccination with two AZD1222 doses was followed by a rise in Spike-specific TCR breadth and depth.

Clones were read by immunoSEQ multiplex PCR, and TCRdb kept only the in-frame ones, dropping some. The data hold about 100,000 clones, with approximately 91% observed a single time. Notes on this clone: Its antigen is unidentified.

Germline CDR1 SGHTA, CDR2 FQGNSA. The junction had 14 bases not matched to a gene; V was cut back by 4 bases and J by 14 bases. This CDR3 comprises 15 residues. The sample here was peripheral blood, taken on day 0 of AZD1222 vaccination. The sequence was obtained from an adult in good health. The V gene is TRBV7-2, the J gene TRBJ2-1; 10 bases fit TRBD1. The CDR3 protein is CASSYPGQGTLIKFF. CDR3 in DNA: TGTGCCAGCAGCTACCCGGGACAGGGGACGCTTATAAAGTTCTTC.